This T cell receptor beta chain came from a study of tumour-infiltrating T cells in Burkitt lymphoma. On the study more broadly: Productive clonality predicted overall and progression-free survival.

Germline values: CDR1 SGHTA, CDR2 FQGNSA. The J segment lost 6 bases and the V segment lost 1 base, leaving 16 bases of the junction unmatched. CDR3 length: 19 amino acids. Clones were read by immunoSEQ multiplex PCR, and TCRdb kept only the in-frame ones, dropping some. The data contain more than 5,500 clones, 9.5% to 13% of them seen just once; the ten biggest clones take up less than 3%. The origin of this receptor is a human donor with diffuse large B-cell lymphoma. This sequence joins TRBV7-2 and TRBJ2-3, with 10 bases that match TRBD2. Material for sequencing was tumor tissue. CDR3 nucleotides: TGTGCCAGCAGCTTAGACGGGGTATCTAACCTAGCGGGGGAGGATACGCAGTATTTT. Translation gives CASSLDGVSNLAGEDTQYF.